This TCR beta chain derives from a study of cytomegalovirus exposure and HLA in healthy donors. Broader study findings: Sequencing likely produced, as an artifact, a cluster of highly shared sequence variants.

PCR primers comprised 60 Vbeta and 13 Jbeta primers. TCRdb's copy holds only in-frame clones and misses some; the assay was immunoSEQ multiplex PCR. The data contain under 200,000 clones, 87% of them singletons. This CDR3 is built from 15 residues. The V and J ends lost 4 bases and 1 base, in that order; junction bases with no gene match: 6. Germline V gene data show CDR1 as ENHRY and CDR2 as SYGVKD. As regards this clone: Its antigen is unknown.

This rearrangement joins TRBV10-3 to TRBJ1-2, with 7 nucleotides matching TRBD1. The TCR sequence derives from a woman under 40 in good health and CMV-seronegative. The sequenced material came from PBMCs. The CDR3 sequence is CAISGRDRINYGYTF. In DNA, the CDR3 is TGTGCCATCAGTGGAAGGGACAGAATTAACTATGGCTACACCTTC.